Listed below are T cell receptor beta chains from one sample, sequenced in a study of sequential checkpoint blockade in melanoma. TCRdb's copy holds only in-frame clones and misses some; the assay was immunoSEQ multiplex PCR. The sample lists a few thousand clones, under 30% occurring once. The specimen comprised tumor tissue (inferred from file names), sampled from a patient given nivolumab and ipilimumab in sequence. Receptors originate from a human donor with melanoma. Each CDR3 is given with its conserved first and last residue. The D gene is left open where the match is weak.

V,D,length,J,CDR3
TRBV6-8,TRBD1,15,TRBJ1-5,CASNQGGYSNQPQHF
TRBV29-1,-,14,TRBJ2-5,CSVASGLAQETQYF
TRBV11-3,TRBD2,16,TRBJ2-3,CASSFSSGTSTDTQYF
TRBV11-3,-,15,TRBJ1-6,CASSLPRSGYSPLHF
TRBV6-8,-,13,TRBJ1-1,CASEEGMAAEAFF
TRBV6-8,TRBD1,13,TRBJ2-7,CASSTGTGYEQYF
TRBV19,-,14,TRBJ1-6,CATHGSSYNSPLHF
TRBV6-8,TRBD1,13,TRBJ1-2,CASREGQVYGYTF
TRBV28,-,12,TRBJ2-7,CASSLEGYEQYF
TRBV11-3,TRBD1,17,TRBJ2-6,CASSFRQGLSGANVLTF
TRBV18,-,13,TRBJ2-3,CASSPQPTDTQYF
TRBV5-1,TRBD1,17,TRBJ2-3,CASSYRGTGERTDTQYF
TRBV11-3,-,17,TRBJ1-1,CASSNQGRRVSGTEAFF
TRBV29-1,TRBD2,14,TRBJ2-3,CSVETSGYTDTQYF
TRBV11-3,-,14,TRBJ1-2,CASSLDGGGYGYTF
TRBV7-8,-,13,TRBJ1-1,CASSQTVDTEAFF
TRBV11-3,TRBD1,15,TRBJ2-7,CASSLVSGGSYEQYF
TRBV11-3,-,14,TRBJ1-6,CASSPLTGSSPLHF
TRBV25-1,-,14,TRBJ1-6,CASSGSSTNSPLHF
TRBV5-1,-,15,TRBJ2-2,CASSLGGLGTGELFF
TRBV11-3,-,15,TRBJ1-2,CASSLNRGVGDGYTF
TRBV4-1,TRBD2,17,TRBJ2-7,CASSQAREGKRSYEQYF
TRBV18,-,14,TRBJ2-5,CASSPPGPQETQYF
TRBV19,TRBD1,16,TRBJ1-5,CASSMRRQGSNQPQHF
TRBV11-3,TRBD2,16,TRBJ2-1,CASSSRPSGRASEQFF
TRBV6-8,TRBD1,14,TRBJ2-5,CASSNRGRQETQYF
TRBV6-8,-,15,TRBJ1-1,CAIRDEFSMNTEAFF
TRBV11-3,-,14,TRBJ2-5,CASSLTGGSETQYF
TRBV4-1,TRBD2,15,TRBJ2-1,CASSQTSGSYNEQFF
TRBV11-3,TRBD1,15,TRBJ2-2,CASSLRGQGHGELFF
TRBV6-8,TRBD2,15,TRBJ2-7,CASSYITPGGPEQYF
TRBV23-1,TRBD2,16,TRBJ2-1,CASSQLGLAAYNEQFF
TRBV11-3,-,15,TRBJ2-3,CASSWWEVITDTQYF
TRBV6-8,-,15,TRBJ1-2,CASSPTKDGTYGYTF
TRBV6-8,-,16,TRBJ2-7,CAISAPQGPPQYEQYF
TRBV18,-,17,TRBJ2-5,CASSPLQGLRVQETQYF
TRBV11-3,-,17,TRBJ2-3,CASSFCRGGRCADTQYF
TRBV19,TRBD1,15,TRBJ1-1,CASSELGQLNTEAFF
TRBV5-1,-,18,TRBJ1-5,CASSLGQRKLSYNQPQHF
TRBV6-8,-,15,TRBJ1-4,CASSSQGHSNEKLFF
TRBV29-1,-,16,TRBJ1-2,CSVGGSSGRELFGYTF
TRBV6-7,-,11,TRBJ2-7,CASSEFGEQYF
TRBV16,-,15,TRBJ1-5,CASSQSGRSNQPQHF
TRBV10-2,TRBD1,16,TRBJ1-6,CASSESRTGLNSPLHF
TRBV11-3,TRBD1,17,TRBJ1-5,CASSPGTGAGSNQPQHF
TRBV29-1,-,12,TRBJ2-5,CSVDGVQETQYF
TRBV6-1,-,12,TRBJ1-2,CASSEGGYGYTF
TRBV5-1,TRBD1,14,TRBJ1-1,CASSPGQGDSEAFF